A selection of T cell receptor beta chains follows, all from one sample in a study of T-cell memory formation after mild COVID-19. TCRdb itself ran the 5' RACE reads through MiXCR, one entry per CDR3 protein. The sample yields roughly 110,000 distinct CDR3 sequences, roughly an eighth seen once. The sequenced sample consisted of PBMCs or a T cell subset sorted from them (not recorded which). These receptors came from an adult woman who had mild COVID-19 (a few samples of this study predate the infection). Cell type and time point are not known. CDR3s include the opening cysteine and the closing phenylalanine or tryptophan. D genes are given only for firm matches. Not every row has a clone size; where given, it reads once, few, many or a size class.

J,V,size,D,CDR3,DNA
TRBJ2-7,TRBV20-1,many,TRBD1,CSAATGDSYEQYF,TGCAGTGCTGCCACCGGGGACAGCTACGAGCAGTACTTC
TRBJ2-7,TRBV2,few,-,CASSYIQTGLAYEQYF,TGTGCCAGCAGTTACATTCAAACAGGGCTTGCCTACGAGCAGTACTTC
TRBJ2-1,TRBV20-1,few,-,CSARDDTYNEQFF,TGCAGTGCTAGAGATGACACCTACAATGAGCAGTTCTTC
TRBJ2-7,TRBV5-6,few,-,CASRRAGHSYEQYF,TGTGCCAGCAGACGGGCCGGACACTCCTACGAGCAGTACTTC
TRBJ2-7,TRBV4-1,-,-,CASSEEAGTYEQYF,TGCGCCAGCAGCGAAGAGGCAGGGACCTACGAGCAGTACTTC
TRBJ1-2,TRBV6-5,-,TRBD1,CASSYGQGPTYGYTF,TGTGCCAGCAGCTACGGACAGGGGCCGACCTATGGCTACACCTTC
TRBJ2-3,TRBV29-1,few,-,CSVEELGVRTDTQYF,TGCAGCGTTGAAGAACTAGGGGTTAGGACAGATACGCAGTATTTT
TRBJ2-7,TRBV27,-,-,CASSLSVGHYEQYF,TGTGCCAGCAGTTTATCGGTGGGTCACTACGAGCAGTACTTC
TRBJ2-7,TRBV5-1,-,TRBD1,CASSHGTGAPYEQYF,TGCGCCAGCAGCCACGGGACAGGGGCCCCCTACGAGCAGTACTTC
TRBJ2-7,TRBV5-1,few,-,CASSLAFVQNGGYEQYF,TGCGCCAGCAGCTTGGCCTTCGTCCAAAACGGCGGCTACGAGCAGTACTTC
TRBJ2-3,TRBV7-6,-,TRBD2,CASSLFGGAGTDTQYF,TGTGCCAGCAGCTTGTTCGGGGGGGCCGGCACAGATACGCAGTATTTT
TRBJ2-2,TRBV2,many,TRBD2,CASSGLAGTAGELFF,TGTGCCAGCAGCGGACTAGCGGGGACCGCTGGGGAGCTGTTTTTT
TRBJ2-3,TRBV6-6,few,TRBD2,CASSYSLAGATDTQYF,TGTGCCAGCAGTTACTCGCTAGCGGGGGCCACAGATACGCAGTATTTT
TRBJ2-2,TRBV10-2,-,-,CASSSFGLTGELFF,TGCGCCAGCAGTAGCTTCGGCCTAACCGGGGAGCTGTTTTTT
TRBJ2-7,TRBV29-1,few,TRBD1,CSVKTGSSYEQYF,TGCAGCGTCAAGACAGGGAGCTCCTACGAGCAGTACTTC
TRBJ2-1,TRBV6-5,few,TRBD1,CASSYTTGTVYNEQFF,TGTGCCAGCAGTTACACCACCGGGACAGTGTACAATGAGCAGTTCTTC
TRBJ2-5,TRBV7-6,few,-,CASSFSQGIETQYF,TGTGCCAGCAGCTTCTCCCAGGGGATAGAGACCCAGTACTTC
TRBJ2-7,TRBV6-6,few,-,CASYGYEQYF,TGTGCCAGCTACGGGTACGAGCAGTACTTC
TRBJ2-3,TRBV7-8,few,TRBD1,CASSVTGGWTDTQYF,TGTGCCAGCAGCGTTACAGGGGGCTGGACAGATACGCAGTATTTT
TRBJ2-2,TRBV9,-,-,CASSDPVPGELFF,TGTGCCAGCAGCGACCCCGTTCCCGGGGAGCTGTTTTTT
TRBJ2-7,TRBV12-3/TRBV12-4,few,-,CASSLEAGHMRGEQYF,TGTGCCAGCAGTTTAGAGGCGGGACACATGCGGGGAGAGCAGTACTTC
TRBJ1-1,TRBV9,few,-,CASSPGRNTEAFF,TGTGCCAGCAGCCCGGGGCGGAACACTGAAGCTTTCTTT
TRBJ1-2,TRBV12-3/TRBV12-4,-,-,CASSQEFNYGYTF,TGTGCCAGCAGTCAGGAGTTCAACTATGGCTACACCTTC
TRBJ1-4,TRBV29-1,-,-,CSVQNTGTAGEKLFF,TGCAGCGTGCAAAACACCGGGACGGCGGGTGAAAAACTGTTTTTT
TRBJ2-3,TRBV11-3,-,TRBD2,CASSLSPSGSTSTDTQYF,TGTGCCAGCAGCTTATCTCCAAGCGGGAGTACTAGCACAGATACGCAGTATTTT
TRBJ2-5,TRBV9,many,TRBD2,CASARASGAKTQYF,TGTGCCAGCGCGAGGGCTAGCGGGGCGAAGACCCAGTACTTC
TRBJ1-1,TRBV7-9,few,TRBD1,CASSSNTGGGWTTEAFF,TGTGCCAGCAGCTCCAACACAGGGGGCGGGTGGACCACTGAAGCTTTCTTT
TRBJ1-1,TRBV5-5,-,-,CASSLAVTPEAFF,TGTGCCAGCAGCTTGGCCGTGACACCTGAAGCTTTCTTT
TRBJ2-5,TRBV20-1,many,-,CSTFQETQYF,TGCAGTACGTTTCAAGAGACCCAGTACTTC
TRBJ2-1,TRBV10-3,few,-,CAISESGDNEQFF,TGTGCCATCAGTGAGTCAGGAGACAATGAGCAGTTCTTC
TRBJ2-1,TRBV27,-,-,CASRLAATGDNEQFF,TGTGCCAGCCGCTTGGCCGCCACGGGGGACAATGAGCAGTTCTTC
TRBJ2-5,TRBV7-9,few,TRBD1,CASSASPGGEGAQETQYF,TGTGCCAGCAGCGCCTCGCCGGGCGGCGAGGGGGCCCAAGAGACCCAGTACTTC
TRBJ2-7,TRBV7-6,few,-,CASSLASAGYEQYF,TGTGCCAGCAGCTTAGCTTCGGCGGGGTACGAGCAGTACTTC
TRBJ2-7,TRBV2,few,TRBD2,CASMPTSGVYYEQYF,TGTGCCAGCATGCCCACTAGCGGGGTCTACTACGAGCAGTACTTC
TRBJ2-7,TRBV12-5,-,-,CASGPSLGQVAWEQYF,TGTGCTAGTGGCCCGAGTTTGGGTCAGGTAGCTTGGGAGCAGTACTTC
TRBJ2-1,TRBV11-2,-,TRBD2,CASSFGTSGVSYNEQFF,TGTGCCAGCAGCTTTGGGACTAGCGGGGTCTCCTACAATGAGCAGTTCTTC
TRBJ2-3,TRBV7-8,few,TRBD1,CASSLFRDRGIDTQYF,TGTGCCAGCAGCTTATTTCGGGACAGGGGAATAGATACGCAGTATTTT
TRBJ2-2,TRBV7-8,few,TRBD2,CASSAGLAGLYTGELFF,TGTGCCAGCAGCGCTGGACTAGCGGGGCTCTACACCGGGGAGCTGTTTTTT
TRBJ2-7,TRBV4-1,many,-,CASSQDRSYEQYF,TGCGCCAGCAGCCAAGACAGATCCTACGAGCAGTACTTC